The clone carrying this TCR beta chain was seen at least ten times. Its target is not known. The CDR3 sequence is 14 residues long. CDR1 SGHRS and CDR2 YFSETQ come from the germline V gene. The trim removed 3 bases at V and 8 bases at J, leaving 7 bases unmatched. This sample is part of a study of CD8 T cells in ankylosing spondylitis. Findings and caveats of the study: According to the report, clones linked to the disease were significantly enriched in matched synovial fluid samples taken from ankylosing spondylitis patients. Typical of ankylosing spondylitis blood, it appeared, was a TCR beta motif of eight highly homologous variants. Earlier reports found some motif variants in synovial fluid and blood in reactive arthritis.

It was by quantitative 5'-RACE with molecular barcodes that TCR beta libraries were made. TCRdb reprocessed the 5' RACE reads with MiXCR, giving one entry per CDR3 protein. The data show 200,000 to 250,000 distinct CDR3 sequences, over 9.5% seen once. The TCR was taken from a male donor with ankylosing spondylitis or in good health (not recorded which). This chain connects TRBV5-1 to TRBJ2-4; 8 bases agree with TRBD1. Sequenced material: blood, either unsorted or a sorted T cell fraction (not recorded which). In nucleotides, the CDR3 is TGCGCCAGCAGCTCGCGACAGGGGCTCGACATTCAGTACTTC. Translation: CASSSRQGLDIQYF.